A selection of T cell receptor beta chains follows, all from one sample in a study of beta chain features in type 1 diabetes. Profiled with immunoSEQ multiplex PCR; TCRdb holds only in-frame clones, not every one. Of 350,000 to 450,000 clones in the sample, more than 13% are singletons; the top ten hold 0.019%. Sequencing was carried out using naive CD4+ T cells from blood. The receptors stem from a woman under 30 in good health. CDR3s include the opening cysteine and the closing phenylalanine or tryptophan. Fields, in order: V gene, CDR3 length, D gene, clone size, J gene, CDR3 DNA, CDR3 protein. A D gene is named only where the DNA matches it firmly. The size field is filled for only some rows; it gives once, few, many or a size class.

V gene: TRBV7-9; CDR3 length: 14; D gene: .; clone size: .; J gene: TRBJ1-5; CDR3 DNA: TGTGCCAGCAGCTTATCTAATAGCAATCAGCCCCAGCATTTT; CDR3 protein: CASSLSNSNQPQHF
V gene: TRBV5-4; CDR3 length: 15; D gene: .; clone size: .; J gene: TRBJ2-6; CDR3 DNA: TGTGCCAGCAGCTTGGGTTACTCTGGGGCCAACGTCCTGACTTTC; CDR3 protein: CASSLGYSGANVLTF
V gene: TRBV6-6; CDR3 length: 15; D gene: TRBD1; clone size: few; J gene: TRBJ2-2; CDR3 DNA: TGTGCCAGCAGTCGACAGGGGGCGAACACCGGGGAGCTGTTTTTT; CDR3 protein: CASSRQGANTGELFF
V gene: TRBV5-4; CDR3 length: 15; D gene: TRBD2; clone size: few; J gene: TRBJ2-1; CDR3 DNA: TGTGCCAGCAGCCAAACTAGCGGGTCCTACAATGAGCAGTTCTTC; CDR3 protein: CASSQTSGSYNEQFF
V gene: TRBV18; CDR3 length: 14; D gene: TRBD1; clone size: .; J gene: TRBJ1-1; CDR3 DNA: TGTGCCAGCTCACGAGACAGGGTCCGGACTGAAGCTTTCTTT; CDR3 protein: CASSRDRVRTEAFF
V gene: TRBV6-1; CDR3 length: 14; D gene: .; clone size: few; J gene: TRBJ2-4; CDR3 DNA: TGTGCCAGCCGGAGTACAGACAGACTGGGCATTCAGTACTTC; CDR3 protein: CASRSTDRLGIQYF
V gene: TRBV6-5; CDR3 length: 13; D gene: .; clone size: few; J gene: TRBJ2-7; CDR3 DNA: TGTGCCAGCAGTCGGGAGTTGGGTTACGAGCAGTACTTC; CDR3 protein: CASSRELGYEQYF
V gene: TRBV27; CDR3 length: 13; D gene: TRBD2; clone size: .; J gene: TRBJ2-5; CDR3 DNA: TGTGCCAGCAGTTCCGGGGGGCAAGAGACCCAGTACTTC; CDR3 protein: CASSSGGQETQYF
V gene: TRBV18; CDR3 length: 15; D gene: TRBD2; clone size: .; J gene: TRBJ2-7; CDR3 DNA: TGTGCCAGCTCACCGGTCGCTAGCGGGTCCTACGAGCAGTACTTC; CDR3 protein: CASSPVASGSYEQYF
V gene: TRBV14; CDR3 length: 17; D gene: TRBD2; clone size: few; J gene: TRBJ2-2; CDR3 DNA: TGTGCCAGCAGCCAAGCTTTCGGGACTAGTAACACCGGGGAGCTGTTTTTT; CDR3 protein: CASSQAFGTSNTGELFF
V gene: TRBV6-5; CDR3 length: 15; D gene: TRBD1; clone size: .; J gene: TRBJ1-2; CDR3 DNA: TGTGCCAGCAGTTACGCAAGGAGGGGGCAGCGTGGCTACACCTTC; CDR3 protein: CASSYARRGQRGYTF
V gene: TRBV21-1; CDR3 length: 18; D gene: .; clone size: .; J gene: TRBJ2-5; CDR3 DNA: TGTGCCAGCAGCAAAGATTCGGGGACTAGCGGACTACGGGAGACCCAGTACTTC; CDR3 protein: CASSKDSGTSGLRETQYF
V gene: TRBV29-1; CDR3 length: 15; D gene: .; clone size: few; J gene: TRBJ2-2; CDR3 DNA: TGCAGCGTTGGTGGTAACAGGAGGAACACCGGGGAGCTGTTTTTT; CDR3 protein: CSVGGNRRNTGELFF
V gene: TRBV19; CDR3 length: 14; D gene: TRBD1; clone size: .; J gene: TRBJ1-1; CDR3 DNA: TGTGCCAGTAGTACCCGGGACAGGGGGCGCAAGGCTTTCTTT; CDR3 protein: CASSTRDRGRKAFF
V gene: TRBV14; CDR3 length: 12; D gene: .; clone size: .; J gene: TRBJ2-1; CDR3 DNA: TGTGCCAGCAGCCAAGACGGTGAGGAGCAGTTCTTC; CDR3 protein: CASSQDGEEQFF
V gene: TRBV18; CDR3 length: 16; D gene: .; clone size: .; J gene: TRBJ2-6; CDR3 DNA: TGTGCCAGCTCACCACGACAGAACCCTGGGGCCAACGTCCTGACTTTC; CDR3 protein: CASSPRQNPGANVLTF
V gene: TRBV29-1; CDR3 length: 13; D gene: .; clone size: .; J gene: TRBJ1-1; CDR3 DNA: TGCAGCGTTCACGGTTTCCTGAACACTGAAGCTTTCTTT; CDR3 protein: CSVHGFLNTEAFF
V gene: TRBV30; CDR3 length: 15; D gene: TRBD2; clone size: .; J gene: TRBJ2-1; CDR3 DNA: TGTGCCTGGAGCCCGGGACTAGCGGGAACCAATGAGCAGTTCTTC; CDR3 protein: CAWSPGLAGTNEQFF
V gene: TRBV5-1; CDR3 length: 13; D gene: .; clone size: .; J gene: TRBJ2-7; CDR3 DNA: TGCGCCAGCAGCTCGAGCCGAGGCTACGAGCAGTACTTC; CDR3 protein: CASSSSRGYEQYF
V gene: TRBV7-9; CDR3 length: 13; D gene: TRBD2; clone size: few; J gene: TRBJ2-1; CDR3 DNA: TGTGCCAAAGGGGGACTAGCGTTCAATGAGCAGTTCTTC; CDR3 protein: CAKGGLAFNEQFF
V gene: TRBV28; CDR3 length: 15; D gene: .; clone size: .; J gene: TRBJ1-1; CDR3 DNA: TGTGCCAGCAGTGATCAGACACCTTTGAACACTGAAGCTTTCTTT; CDR3 protein: CASSDQTPLNTEAFF
V gene: TRBV5-1; CDR3 length: 14; D gene: TRBD1; clone size: few; J gene: TRBJ1-1; CDR3 DNA: TGCGCCAGCAGCTCGAGGACAGGTTGGACTGAAGCTTTCTTT; CDR3 protein: CASSSRTGWTEAFF
V gene: TRBV5-1; CDR3 length: 14; D gene: .; clone size: .; J gene: TRBJ2-7; CDR3 DNA: TGCGCCAGCAGTTCGCGAGCGGTCTCCTACGAGCAGTACTTC; CDR3 protein: CASSSRAVSYEQYF
V gene: TRBV27; CDR3 length: 14; D gene: .; clone size: few; J gene: TRBJ2-2; CDR3 DNA: TGTGCCAGCAGGCCGGCTAGGGCGGGCGGGGAGCTGTTTTTT; CDR3 protein: CASRPARAGGELFF
V gene: TRBV6-5; CDR3 length: 14; D gene: TRBD2; clone size: few; J gene: TRBJ2-7; CDR3 DNA: TGTGCCAGCAGTTACAGGGGAGGGTCCTACGAGCAGTACTTC; CDR3 protein: CASSYRGGSYEQYF
V gene: TRBV4-1; CDR3 length: 15; D gene: .; clone size: .; J gene: TRBJ2-6; CDR3 DNA: TGCGCCAGCAGCCAGTCAGGGACAGGGGCCAACGTCCTGACTTTC; CDR3 protein: CASSQSGTGANVLTF
V gene: TRBV18; CDR3 length: 16; D gene: TRBD2; clone size: .; J gene: TRBJ2-5; CDR3 DNA: TGTGCCAGCTCACCAAGCGGGAGGGCCAGAGTGGAGACCCAGTACTTC; CDR3 protein: CASSPSGRARVETQYF
V gene: TRBV19; CDR3 length: 12; D gene: .; clone size: few; J gene: TRBJ2-7; CDR3 DNA: TGTGCCAGTAGTTCAACCACAAACGAGCAGTACTTC; CDR3 protein: CASSSTTNEQYF
V gene: TRBV18; CDR3 length: 12; D gene: .; clone size: .; J gene: TRBJ2-3; CDR3 DNA: TGTGCCAGCTCCCCTCAGAAAGATACGCAGTATTTT; CDR3 protein: CASSPQKDTQYF
V gene: TRBV15; CDR3 length: 15; D gene: TRBD1; clone size: few; J gene: TRBJ1-2; CDR3 DNA: TGTGCCACCAGCAGAGCCCTGGGACAGGGGTTTGGCTACACCTTC; CDR3 protein: CATSRALGQGFGYTF
V gene: TRBV5-4; CDR3 length: 15; D gene: TRBD2; clone size: .; J gene: TRBJ2-5; CDR3 DNA: TGTGCCAGCAGATCGGGACTAGCGGTTCAAGAGACCCAGTACTTC; CDR3 protein: CASRSGLAVQETQYF
V gene: TRBV29-1; CDR3 length: 15; D gene: TRBD1; clone size: .; J gene: TRBJ1-4; CDR3 DNA: TGCAGCGTTAAGGGACAGGGACGGACTAATGAAAAACTGTTTTTT; CDR3 protein: CSVKGQGRTNEKLFF
V gene: TRBV30; CDR3 length: 11; D gene: .; clone size: .; J gene: TRBJ2-7; CDR3 DNA: TGTGCCTCTACAGGATTAGTCGAGCAGTACTTC; CDR3 protein: CASTGLVEQYF
V gene: TRBV28; CDR3 length: 14; D gene: .; clone size: few; J gene: TRBJ2-7; CDR3 DNA: TGTGCCAGCAGTTTAGTAGTACCTTACGACGAGCAGTACTTC; CDR3 protein: CASSLVVPYDEQYF
V gene: TRBV7-9; CDR3 length: 14; D gene: .; clone size: few; J gene: TRBJ2-3; CDR3 DNA: TGTGCCAGCAGCCCGCGGAGCGCCACAGATACGCAGTATTTT; CDR3 protein: CASSPRSATDTQYF